This is a list of T cell receptor beta chains from one sample in a study of CD8+CD57+ T cells in acquired aplastic anemia. TCRdb recomputed calls from the reads with MiXCR, one row per CDR3 protein. The sample lists 100,000 to 150,000 distinct CDR3 sequences; around 48% were seen once. The sequenced sample consisted of sorted CD4+, CD8+, or CD8+CD57+ T cells (not recorded which) from PBMCs. The receptors derive from a human donor in good health, serving as a control. CDR3s include the opening cysteine and the closing phenylalanine or tryptophan. A D gene is named only where the DNA matches it firmly. Clone size, where shown, is once, few, many, or a class for clones that have expanded.

v_call	clone_size	d_call	j_call	cdr3_aa	cdr3_nt
TRBV15	NA	NA	TRBJ1-2	CATSIYREGYTF	TGTGCCACCAGCATATACAGGGAAGGCTACACCTTC
TRBV7-6	many	NA	TRBJ2-6	CASSQADRPGSGANVLTF	TGTGCCAGCAGCCAAGCCGACAGACCAGGCTCTGGGGCCAACGTCCTGACTTTC
TRBV29-1	many	NA	TRBJ2-3	CSVGTSFADTQYF	TGCAGCGTTGGAACTAGTTTCGCAGATACGCAGTATTTT
TRBV19	NA	NA	TRBJ1-2	CASSQLGEKGRYTF	TGTGCCAGCAGCCAACTGGGGGAAAAGGGTCGCTACACCTTC
TRBV24-1	NA	TRBD1	TRBJ2-2	CATNRGPNTGELFF	TGTGCCACGAACAGGGGCCCCAACACCGGGGAGCTGTTTTTT
TRBV19	NA	NA	TRBJ1-6	CASSIGRGWDSPLHF	TGTGCCAGTAGTATAGGGCGGGGCTGGGATTCACCCCTCCACTTT
TRBV12-3/TRBV12-4	many	TRBD1	TRBJ1-1	CASSTQGANTEAFF	TGTGCCAGCAGTACGCAGGGGGCGAACACTGAAGCTTTCTTT
TRBV20-1	NA	NA	TRBJ2-3	CSARVRERGTQYF	TGCAGTGCTAGAGTCAGGGAGAGGGGTACGCAGTATTTT
TRBV6-1	many	TRBD1	TRBJ1-5	CASSKTGEGQPQHF	TGTGCCAGCAGTAAGACAGGGGAGGGTCAGCCCCAGCATTTT
TRBV29-1	many	NA	TRBJ1-5	CSVIRGFGQPQHF	TGCAGCGTAATCAGGGGATTTGGTCAGCCCCAGCATTTT
TRBV10-2	NA	NA	TRBJ2-7	CASRALSSYEQYF	TGCGCCAGCAGGGCCCTGAGCTCCTACGAGCAGTACTTC
TRBV20-1	NA	NA	TRBJ1-1	CSANPLLMNTEAFF	TGCAGTGCTAACCCTTTGCTCATGAACACTGAAGCTTTCTTT
TRBV7-9	NA	NA	TRBJ2-5	CASSLAWQVADETQYF	TGTGCCAGCAGCTTAGCGTGGCAGGTTGCGGACGAGACCCAGTACTTC
TRBV7-2	NA	NA	TRBJ2-5	CASSTGQGRTVAQYF	TGTGCCAGCAGCACGGGCCAGGGACGTACGGTGGCCCAGTACTTC
TRBV7-9	NA	NA	TRBJ1-1	CASSIQGATGKAFF	TGTGCCAGCAGCATCCAGGGAGCGACGGGAAAGGCTTTCTTT
TRBV6-2/TRBV6-3	many	NA	TRBJ1-4	CASSETGTLGEKLFF	TGTGCCAGCAGCGAAACCGGGACACTGGGGGAAAAACTGTTTTTT
TRBV11-3	NA	NA	TRBJ2-7	CASSLGAGWSYEQYF	TGTGCCAGCAGCTTAGGGGCAGGGTGGTCCTACGAGCAGTACTTC
TRBV12-3/TRBV12-4	many	NA	TRBJ1-5	CASSGTGNQPQHF	TGTGCCAGCAGTGGGACTGGCAATCAGCCCCAGCATTTT
TRBV2	NA	NA	TRBJ2-7	CASNPAGTYEQYF	TGTGCCAGCAACCCGGCGGGAACCTACGAGCAGTACTTC
TRBV9	many	NA	TRBJ1-3	CASSVEDLSGNTIYF	TGTGCCAGCAGCGTAGAGGACCTCTCTGGAAACACCATATATTTT
TRBV2	NA	TRBD1	TRBJ1-1	CASSEGQGNTEAFF	TGTGCCAGCAGTGAAGGACAGGGGAACACTGAAGCTTTCTTT
TRBV2	few	NA	TRBJ2-5	CASRLRGVAETQYF	TGTGCCAGCAGACTCCGGGGCGTCGCGGAGACCCAGTACTTC
TRBV10-3	NA	NA	TRBJ2-7	CAISRTVYEQYF	TGTGCCATCAGTAGGACAGTTTACGAGCAGTACTTC
TRBV6-2/TRBV6-3	NA	NA	TRBJ2-7	CAGSYPVGSSYGQYF	TGTGCCGGCAGTTACCCGGTAGGGAGCTCCTACGGGCAGTACTTC
TRBV2	NA	TRBD1	TRBJ2-7	CASSEARDRVTEQYF	TGTGCCAGCAGTGAAGCGCGAGACAGGGTTACCGAGCAGTACTTC
TRBV25-1	NA	NA	TRBJ2-7	CASSQMGGPYEQYF	TGTGCCAGCAGCCAAATGGGGGGGCCCTACGAGCAGTACTTC
TRBV20-1	many	TRBD2	TRBJ2-7	CSARGGGNWSF	TGCAGTGCTAGAGGGGGGGGGAATTGGAGTTTC
TRBV5-1	NA	NA	TRBJ2-5	CASSFQVGSRRETRYF	TGCGCCAGCAGCTTCCAGGTGGGGAGTCGTCGAGAGACCCGGTACTTC
TRBV6-5	many	NA	TRBJ1-2	CASSYSWQGGYGYTF	TGTGCCAGCAGTTACTCGTGGCAGGGAGGTTATGGCTACACCTTC
TRBV9	once	TRBD1	TRBJ1-1	CASSTRQGNTEAFF	TGTGCCAGCAGCACGAGACAGGGGAACACTGAAGCTTTCTTT
TRBV20-1	NA	NA	TRBJ1-2	CSGRGGQGIVGGYTF	TGCAGTGGGAGGGGGGGGCAGGGTATAGTCGGTGGCTACACCTTC
TRBV25-1	NA	TRBD1	TRBJ1-2	CASKIGTGPYGYTF	TGTGCCAGCAAAATAGGGACAGGACCATATGGCTACACCTTC
TRBV10-3	once	TRBD1	TRBJ2-7	CATSDRQGGYEQYF	TGTGCCACCAGTGATCGACAGGGGGGCTACGAGCAGTACTTC
TRBV7-7	few	NA	TRBJ1-5	CASSLVAGCGYQPQHF	TGTGCCAGCAGCTTAGTGGCAGGATGTGGGTATCAGCCCCAGCATTTT
TRBV7-9	NA	TRBD1	TRBJ2-6	CASSSAGTGGNVLTF	TGTGCCAGCAGCTCCGCCGGGACAGGGGGCAACGTCCTGACTTTC